The rows below give T cell receptor beta chains drawn from one sample of a study of shared clonotypes between healthy human individuals. Some clones are missing from TCRdb's copy, which holds only in-frame ones; the method was immunoSEQ multiplex PCR. The sample includes approximately 480,000 clones, approximately 79% seen only once; the top ten take approximately 13%. Sequencing used PBMCs. These receptors were taken from a woman in her 40s in good health. Some clones in this sample may be carry-over from other donors' samples. The CDR3 runs from the conserved cysteine through the conserved F or W. Each record gives: clone size, J gene, D gene, V gene, CDR3 protein, CDR3 DNA. A D gene is named only where the DNA matches it firmly. Only part of the rows carry a size: once, few, many, or a class if the clone is expanded.

clone size: once
J gene: TRBJ1-1
D gene: -
V gene: TRBV28
CDR3 protein: CANSTYTEAFF
CDR3 DNA: TGTGCCAACAGTACTTACACTGAAGCTTTCTTT

clone size: -
J gene: TRBJ2-3
D gene: TRBD2
V gene: TRBV5-1
CDR3 protein: CASSLVGGRPPDTQYF
CDR3 DNA: TGCGCCAGCAGCTTGGTCGGCGGGAGGCCCCCAGATACGCAGTATTTT

clone size: -
J gene: TRBJ2-5
D gene: -
V gene: TRBV28
CDR3 protein: CASSFVRTQETQYF
CDR3 DNA: TGTGCCAGCAGTTTCGTCAGGACCCAAGAGACCCAGTACTTC

clone size: -
J gene: TRBJ2-2
D gene: TRBD2
V gene: TRBV7-8
CDR3 protein: CASSSKLAGAGTGELFF
CDR3 DNA: TGTGCCAGCAGCTCGAAACTAGCGGGAGCTGGCACCGGGGAGCTGTTTTTT

clone size: -
J gene: TRBJ1-1
D gene: -
V gene: TRBV7-9
CDR3 protein: CAGGLGTEAFF
CDR3 DNA: TGTGCCGGGGGGTTGGGAACTGAAGCTTTCTTT

clone size: -
J gene: TRBJ1-5
D gene: TRBD1
V gene: TRBV30
CDR3 protein: CAWGDRDNQPQHF
CDR3 DNA: TGTGCCTGGGGGGACAGGGACAATCAGCCCCAGCATTTT

clone size: -
J gene: TRBJ1-4
D gene: -
V gene: TRBV6-6
CDR3 protein: CASSYFRPGGGEKLFF
CDR3 DNA: TGTGCCAGCAGTTACTTTCGACCCGGGGGTGGTGAAAAACTGTTTTTT

clone size: -
J gene: TRBJ2-5
D gene: -
V gene: TRBV19
CDR3 protein: CASTITGRETQYF
CDR3 DNA: TGTGCCAGTACCATTACAGGGAGGGAGACCCAGTACTTC

clone size: -
J gene: TRBJ2-3
D gene: TRBD2
V gene: TRBV5-1
CDR3 protein: CASSPPGLAGDTQYF
CDR3 DNA: TGCGCCAGCAGCCCCCCGGGACTAGCGGGAGATACGCAGTATTTT

clone size: -
J gene: TRBJ2-3
D gene: -
V gene: TRBV4-2
CDR3 protein: CASSQRIDTQYF
CDR3 DNA: TGTGCCAGCAGCCAGCGAATAGATACGCAGTATTTT

clone size: -
J gene: TRBJ2-1
D gene: TRBD2
V gene: TRBV5-4
CDR3 protein: CASSSKSGRALSSYNEQFF
CDR3 DNA: TGTGCCAGCAGCTCGAAGAGCGGGAGGGCCTTGAGCTCCTACAATGAGCAGTTCTTC

clone size: -
J gene: TRBJ2-7
D gene: TRBD1
V gene: TRBV11-2
CDR3 protein: CASSQGQGFHEQYF
CDR3 DNA: TGTGCCAGCAGCCAGGGACAGGGATTCCACGAGCAGTACTTC

clone size: -
J gene: TRBJ2-4
D gene: TRBD1
V gene: TRBV7-6
CDR3 protein: CASSPGTGGLGPNIQYF
CDR3 DNA: TGTGCCAGCAGCCCTGGGACAGGGGGACTAGGTCCAAACATTCAGTACTTC

clone size: -
J gene: TRBJ2-7
D gene: TRBD1
V gene: TRBV2
CDR3 protein: CASNLGTGGREQYF
CDR3 DNA: TGTGCCAGCAACCTAGGGACAGGGGGGCGCGAGCAGTACTTC

clone size: many
J gene: TRBJ2-5
D gene: TRBD2
V gene: TRBV30
CDR3 protein: CAWSVGLEGETQYF
CDR3 DNA: TGTGCCTGGAGTGTAGGACTAGAGGGGGAGACCCAGTACTTC

clone size: once
J gene: TRBJ2-3
D gene: TRBD1
V gene: TRBV19
CDR3 protein: CASSMDRATDTQYF
CDR3 DNA: TGTGCCAGTAGTATGGACAGGGCGACAGATACGCAGTATTTT

clone size: -
J gene: TRBJ2-7
D gene: TRBD2
V gene: TRBV5-4
CDR3 protein: CASSRGLAYEQYF
CDR3 DNA: TGTGCCAGCAGCCGGGGACTAGCTTACGAGCAGTACTTC

clone size: -
J gene: TRBJ1-2
D gene: -
V gene: TRBV28
CDR3 protein: CASSLPGQNYGYTF
CDR3 DNA: TGTGCCAGCAGTTTACCCGGACAGAACTATGGCTACACCTTC

clone size: -
J gene: TRBJ2-5
D gene: TRBD2
V gene: TRBV30
CDR3 protein: CAWSVLAGPNIQETQYF
CDR3 DNA: TGTGCCTGGAGTGTGCTAGCGGGACCTAATATCCAAGAGACCCAGTACTTC

clone size: -
J gene: TRBJ2-7
D gene: -
V gene: TRBV4-2
CDR3 protein: CASSQEGGGPFEQYF
CDR3 DNA: TGTGCCAGCAGCCAAGAGGGGGGGGGCCCGTTCGAGCAGTACTTC

clone size: few
J gene: TRBJ1-2
D gene: -
V gene: TRBV4-1
CDR3 protein: CASSRLVGPYGYTF
CDR3 DNA: TGCGCCAGCAGCCGGTTAGTTGGTCCCTATGGCTACACCTTC

clone size: -
J gene: TRBJ1-1
D gene: -
V gene: TRBV10-3
CDR3 protein: CAIRSGVRITEAFF
CDR3 DNA: TGTGCCATCAGATCAGGGGTCCGGATCACTGAAGCTTTCTTT

clone size: once
J gene: TRBJ1-6
D gene: TRBD1
V gene: TRBV6-5
CDR3 protein: CASSSRQGRSPLHF
CDR3 DNA: TGTGCCAGCAGTTCCAGACAGGGCAGATCACCCCTCCACTTT

clone size: -
J gene: TRBJ2-5
D gene: -
V gene: TRBV2
CDR3 protein: CASSGAREQYF
CDR3 DNA: TGTGCCTCCTCAGGGGCTCGGGAGCAGTACTTC

clone size: few
J gene: TRBJ2-2
D gene: TRBD2
V gene: TRBV9
CDR3 protein: CASSVEPSGRAGTGELFF
CDR3 DNA: TGTGCCAGCAGCGTAGAGCCTAGCGGGAGGGCCGGCACCGGGGAGCTGTTTTTT

clone size: -
J gene: TRBJ2-2
D gene: -
V gene: TRBV11-2
CDR3 protein: CASSLGAPTTGELFF
CDR3 DNA: TGTGCCAGCAGCTTAGGGGCCCCCACAACCGGGGAGCTGTTTTTT

clone size: -
J gene: TRBJ1-2
D gene: -
V gene: TRBV30
CDR3 protein: CAWSDPGRRQGYGYTF
CDR3 DNA: TGTGCCTGGAGTGACCCGGGCCGACGGCAGGGCTATGGCTACACCTTC

clone size: -
J gene: TRBJ2-7
D gene: -
V gene: TRBV10-3
CDR3 protein: CANLTLRVSYEQYF
CDR3 DNA: TGTGCCAACCTGACCCTGCGGGTATCCTACGAGCAGTACTTC

clone size: once
J gene: TRBJ2-7
D gene: TRBD2
V gene: TRBV14
CDR3 protein: CASSQVVSSGRSLLGNEQYF
CDR3 DNA: TGTGCCAGCAGCCAAGTGGTCTCTAGCGGGAGGTCCCTCCTCGGGAACGAGCAGTACTTC

clone size: -
J gene: TRBJ2-7
D gene: TRBD2
V gene: TRBV9
CDR3 protein: CASSHLAETYEQYF
CDR3 DNA: TGTGCCAGCAGCCATCTAGCGGAGACGTACGAGCAGTACTTC

clone size: -
J gene: TRBJ1-2
D gene: -
V gene: TRBV27
CDR3 protein: CASSRPGYGYTF
CDR3 DNA: TGTGCCAGCAGTCGGCCGGGATATGGCTACACCTTC

clone size: -
J gene: TRBJ2-7
D gene: -
V gene: TRBV9
CDR3 protein: CASSNRNKGDEQYF
CDR3 DNA: TGTGCCAGCAGCAACAGGAATAAAGGTGACGAGCAGTACTTC

clone size: -
J gene: TRBJ1-1
D gene: TRBD1
V gene: TRBV19
CDR3 protein: CASSADRGGTEAFF
CDR3 DNA: TGTGCCAGTAGTGCCGACAGGGGGGGAACTGAAGCTTTCTTT

clone size: few
J gene: TRBJ2-7
D gene: -
V gene: TRBV7-9
CDR3 protein: CASSLATRHYEQYF
CDR3 DNA: TGTGCCAGCAGCTTAGCGACACGCCACTACGAGCAGTACTTC

clone size: -
J gene: TRBJ1-2
D gene: -
V gene: TRBV7-2
CDR3 protein: CASSSDISWGGYTF
CDR3 DNA: TGTGCCAGCAGCTCGGACATCTCCTGGGGGGGCTACACCTTC

clone size: once
J gene: TRBJ1-3
D gene: TRBD1
V gene: TRBV4-1
CDR3 protein: CASSLDDRGDGNTIYF
CDR3 DNA: TGCGCCAGCAGCCTCGACGACAGGGGCGATGGAAACACCATATATTTT

clone size: -
J gene: TRBJ2-7
D gene: TRBD1
V gene: TRBV28
CDR3 protein: CASSLGQGAGEQYF
CDR3 DNA: TGTGCCAGCAGTCTGGGACAGGGGGCAGGTGAGCAGTACTTC